These 17 T cell receptor beta chains share one sample of origin, sequenced in a study of human T cells and chemical hapten exposure (dated by TCRdb to the early 2020s). Library preparation was by RACE. Instrument used: NextSeq 500. The raw public reads went through TCRdb reprocessing: fastp at Q25, MiXCR clone calling, in-frame beta chains kept. Rows matching on CDR3 protein sequence are summarized as one entry with the most common DNA and genes. The sample profile shows over 100,000 distinct CDR3 sequences; 9.2% of them were found once. The leading ten clones occupy about 3.1% of the sample. Explained via the paper, the time point label denotes: patch test 2, 6 weeks after DPC sensitization. Interpreted using the paper, the treatment or condition label stands for: therapeutic diphenylcyclopropenone sensitization with weekly scalp DPC. The sequencing here drew on whole blood, taken in connection with sensitization to the hapten diphenylcyclopropenone (DPC). These receptors were collected from a woman between 35 and 50 years old with alopecia areata. Some clones in this sample may be carry-over from other donors' samples.

A few counts support this clonotype. This sequence joins TRBV6-2 or TRBV6-3 and TRBJ2-1, with 10 positions matching TRBD1. J was trimmed by 2 bases and V by 5 bases; bases with no gene match: 6. The CDR3 is made up of 16 amino acids. Germline CDR1 and CDR2: MNHEY and SVGEGT. CDR3 loop: CASSPLDRGPYNEQFF. The CDR3 bases are TGTGCCAGCAGTCCCCTCGACAGGGGGCCCTACAATGAGCAGTTCTTC.

This clonotype turned up a few times. The V call is TRBV10-2, the J call TRBJ2-3, with D maybe TRBD2 (6 bases). CDR1 and CDR2 (germline): WSHSY, SAAADI. Trimming pared 8 bases from V and 4 bases from J, leaving 13 bases between. The CDR3 is 13 amino acids. In nucleotides, the CDR3 is TGCGCCAGCTTGATCGGCGGGGCAGATACGCAGTATTTT. This gives the protein CASLIGGADTQYF.

This clonotype was seen many times. This rearrangement joins TRBV5-1 to TRBJ2-5; D ambiguous. The CDR3 consists of 13 residues. V was cut by 0 bases and J by 3 bases, with 6 bases left in between. Germline loops: CDR1 SGHRS, CDR2 YFSETQ. The CDR3 is CASSLGWEETQYF. DNA of the CDR3: TGCGCCAGCAGCTTGGGTTGGGAAGAGACCCAGTACTTC.

This clonotype appeared many times. CDR3 nucleotides: TGCAGTGCGGCGGGGGGGCTTGGCACAGATACGCAGTATTTT. It codes for CSAAGGLGTDTQYF. The chain is built from TRBV20-1 and TRBJ2-3; 9 bases agree with TRBD2. With V trimmed by 6 bases and J by 1 base, 5 bases remained unmatched. The CDR3 loop spans 14 amino acids. The V gene's germline CDR1 is DFQATT and CDR2 SNEGSKA (reference sequence).

The sample holds many counts of this clonotype. This chain connects TRBV7-2 to TRBJ2-1, with D unresolved. Germline CDR1 reads SGHTA; CDR2 reads FQGNSA. Trimming cost V 2 bases and J 10 bases, with 9 bases left between them. CDR3 size: 12 residues. The CDR3 sequence is CASSLPPAEQFF. CDR3 sequence (DNA): TGTGCCAGCAGCTTACCCCCGGCAGAGCAGTTCTTC.

The sample holds a few counts of this clonotype. The rearrangement uses TRBV7-7 and TRBJ2-2; TRBD2 matches at 9 bases. This CDR3 comprises 16 residues. J was trimmed by 5 bases and V by 5 bases; bases with no gene match: 9. Germline V gene lookup returns CDR1 SSHAT and CDR2 FNYEAQ (reference sequence). Written as DNA, the CDR3 is TGTGCCAGCAGCCCCCGAGCGGGGGGAGGGACCGGGGAGCTGTTTTTT. It specifies CASSPRAGGGTGELFF.

This clonotype came up many times. The chain has TRBV28 and TRBJ2-7, with D perhaps given as TRBD1 or TRBD2 (5 bases each). The V end lost 3 bases, the J end lost 4 bases, and 16 bases lay between the germline ends. CDR1 MDHEN and CDR2 SYDVKM come from the germline V gene. The CDR3 extends over 15 amino acids. As DNA, the CDR3 is TGTGCCAGCAGTTTGGAGAGGGGCACCAAATACGAGCAGTACTTC. Its translation is CASSLERGTKYEQYF.

This clonotype was seen more than once but under ten times. The V and J genes are TRBV5-4 and TRBJ2-1; TRBD1 aligns across 9 bases. The CDR3 is made up of 15 amino acids. V gave up 3 bases and J gave up 2 bases; unmatched junction bases: 3. Germline CDR1 and CDR2: SGHNT and YYREEE (reference sequence). The CDR3 sequence: CASSSGTGTYNEQFF. The CDR3 DNA reads TGTGCCAGCAGCTCTGGGACAGGGACCTACAATGAGCAGTTCTTC.

This clonotype was seen ten or more times. The V call is TRBV5-6, the J call TRBJ2-5; TRBD2 is a possible D gene (6 bases). The germline V gene has CDR1 SGHDT and CDR2 YYEEEE. Trimming pared 3 bases from V and 2 bases from J, leaving 11 bases between. There are 14 residues in the CDR3. CDR3: CASSSLARQETQYF. Here the CDR3 DNA reads TGTGCCAGCAGCTCACTAGCTCGGCAAGAGACCCAGTACTTC.

The chain recombines TRBV5-6 with TRBJ2-3; 13 nucleotides align to TRBD2. Germline CDR1 and CDR2: SGHDT and YYEEEE. The ends lost 1 base at V and 5 bases at J; junction bases unmatched: 10. The CDR3 has 18 amino acids. CDR3 sequence (DNA): TGTGCCAGCAGCTTGTGGACTAGCGGGGGCACCGCCCAAGATACGCAGTATTTT. Protein sequence: CASSLWTSGGTAQDTQYF.

V and J are TRBV9 and TRBJ2-5; 9 bases are a match to TRBD2. Per germline, CDR1 SGDLS and CDR2 YYNGEE. The CDR3 runs 16 residues. V gave up 1 base and J gave up 1 base; unmatched junction bases: 5. The CDR3 here is CASSVSAGGVQETQYF. In DNA form, the CDR3 reads TGTGCCAGCAGCGTATCCGCGGGGGGGGTCCAAGAGACCCAGTACTTC.

This clonotype has more than one count but fewer than ten. The genes are TRBV29-1 and TRBJ1-2; TRBD1 is a possible D gene (5 bases). With 7 bases removed from V and 4 bases from J, the gap between germline ends came to 13 bases. The CDR3 runs to 12 residues. CDR1 SQVTM and CDR2 ANQGSEA come from the germline V gene. The CDR3 bases are TGCAGCGGGGCAGGGCGAGGCTATGGCTACACCTTC. This encodes CSGAGRGYGYTF.

This clonotype was recorded at least ten times. This sequence joins TRBV5-1 and TRBJ1-4; D uncertain. CDR3 length equals 15 residues. Deletions cut 0 bases from V and 0 bases from J, with 6 bases between. From germline, CDR1 is SGHRS and CDR2 YFSETQ. For the CDR3, the DNA is TGCGCCAGCAGCTTGGGGGCAACAACTAATGAAAAACTGTTTTTT. It translates to CASSLGATTNEKLFF. Looking up the rest from reference TRBV5-1 and TRBJ1-4 gives the full variable domain: KAGVTQTPRYLIKTRGQQVTLSCSPISGHRSVSWYQQTPGQGLQFLFEYFSETQRNKGNFPGRFSGRQFSNSRSEMNVSTLELGDSALYLCASSLGATTNEKLFFGSGTQLSVL.

This clonotype has at least ten counts. The J gene is TRBJ1-4, the V gene TRBV20-1; TRBD1 matches 7 bases. Germline CDR1 DFQATT, CDR2 SNEGSKA (reference sequence). V was clipped by 1 base and J by 8 bases; unmatched bases: 4. The length of the CDR3 is 13 residues. The CDR3 sequence: CSARVGGKEKLFF. Here the CDR3 DNA reads TGCAGTGCTAGAGTAGGGGGCAAAGAAAAACTGTTTTTT.

The V call is TRBV5-1, the J call TRBJ1-5, with no clear D. V lost 4 bases, J lost 5 bases, and 10 bases lay in between. Germline loops: CDR1 SGHRS, CDR2 YFSETQ. The CDR3 length is 13 residues. CDR3 residues: CASSIDWDQPQHF. The CDR3 bases are TGCGCCAGCAGCATCGACTGGGATCAGCCCCAGCATTTT. The full variable domain, rest sourced from reference TRBV5-1 and TRBJ1-5, is KAGVTQTPRYLIKTRGQQVTLSCSPISGHRSVSWYQQTPGQGLQFLFEYFSETQRNKGNFPGRFSGRQFSNSRSEMNVSTLELGDSALYLCASSIDWDQPQHFGDGTRLSIL.

This clonotype was counted only a few times. The CDR3 nucleotides are TGTGCCACGGGGAACCGTGGATCCTACAATGAGCAGTTCTTC. It specifies CATGNRGSYNEQFF. The chain employs TRBV27 and TRBJ2-1; D might be TRBD2 (5 bases). Germline lookup yields CDR1 MNHEY and CDR2 SMNVEV (reference sequence). The V end lost 10 bases, the J end lost 1 base, and 14 bases lay between the germline ends. This CDR3 contains 14 residues.

This clonotype was observed a few times. The V gene is TRBV7-9, the J gene TRBJ1-4, with D hard to call. Trimming stripped 3 bases from V and 7 bases from J, with 15 bases between. Germline V lookup: CDR1 SEHNR, CDR2 FQNEAQ (reference sequence). This CDR3 region has 15 residues. The CDR3 loop is CASSLPSIGGEKLFF. For the CDR3, the DNA is TGTGCCAGCAGCTTGCCGTCCATAGGAGGTGAAAAACTGTTTTTT.